The T cell receptor (beta chain) described here comes from a study of blood T cell repertoires in COVID-19. Measured with immunoSEQ multiplex PCR; TCRdb has only the in-frame clones, and not every one. Of 300,000 to 350,000 clones listed, roughly 84% are singletons. This TCR derives from a woman in her thirties who had recovered from COVID-19. The sample taken for sequencing was PBMCs or T cells enriched from blood (not recorded which).

In nucleotides, the CDR3 is TGTGCCAGCAGTTTATCGGGGGCTGGGGCCAACGTCCTGACTTTC. Encoded protein: CASSLSGAGANVLTF. The V call is TRBV28, the J call TRBJ2-6, with a tentative D call TRBD2 (6 bases). CDR1 and CDR2 from the germline V gene are MDHEN and SYDVKM. V dropped 1 base and J dropped 2 bases, with 6 bases sitting between them. The CDR3 runs 15 residues.